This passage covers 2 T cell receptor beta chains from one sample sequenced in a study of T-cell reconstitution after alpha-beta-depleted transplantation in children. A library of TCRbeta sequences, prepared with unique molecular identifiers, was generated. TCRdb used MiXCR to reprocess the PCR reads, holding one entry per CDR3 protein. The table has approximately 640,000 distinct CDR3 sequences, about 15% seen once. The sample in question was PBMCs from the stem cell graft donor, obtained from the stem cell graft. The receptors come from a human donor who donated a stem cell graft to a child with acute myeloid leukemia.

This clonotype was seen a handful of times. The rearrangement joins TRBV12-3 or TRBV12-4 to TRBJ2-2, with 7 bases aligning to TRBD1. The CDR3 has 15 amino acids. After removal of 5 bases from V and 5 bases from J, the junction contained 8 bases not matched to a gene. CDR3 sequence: CASSPTGVETGELFF. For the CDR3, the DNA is TGTGCCAGCAGTCCCACAGGGGTTGAGACCGGGGAGCTGTTTTTT.

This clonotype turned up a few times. CDR3 in DNA: TGTGCCAGCAGCTTAAGCATCCATAGCAATCAGCCCCAGCATTTT. It encodes CASSLSIHSNQPQHF. The V call is TRBV7-2, the J call TRBJ1-5; unclear D gene. Trimming pared 2 bases from V and 0 bases from J, leaving 8 bases between. The length of the CDR3 is 15 residues. The germline V gene has CDR1 SGHTA and CDR2 FQGNSA.